Listed below are T cell receptor beta chains from one sample, sequenced in a study of blood T cell repertoires in COVID-19. Produced via immunoSEQ multiplex PCR; TCRdb's table is partial and in-frame only. The sample records 100,000 or so clones, more than 75% being singletons. Sequencing was carried out using peripheral blood. The source is a woman younger than 45 with acute or convalescent COVID-19. The CDR3 runs from the conserved cysteine through the conserved F or W. D genes are given only for firm matches. Clone size is stated in some rows and not others, as once, few, many or a class when expanded.

j_call | d_call | v_call | clone_size | cdr3_aa | cdr3_nt
TRBJ2-2 | NA | TRBV5-1 | NA | CASSSTANTGELFF | TGCGCCAGCAGCTCGACAGCGAACACCGGGGAGCTGTTTTTT
TRBJ1-1 | NA | TRBV2 | few | CASRGTEAFF | TGTGCCAGCCGGGGGACTGAAGCTTTCTTT
TRBJ1-1 | NA | TRBV3-1/TRBV3-2 | NA | CASSQDQVAGVFF | TGTGCCAGCAGCCAAGATCAAGTGGCAGGGGTTTTCTTT
TRBJ1-5 | NA | TRBV28 | NA | CASSLAGNYQPQHF | TGTGCCAGCAGTTTAGCGGGGAATTATCAGCCCCAGCATTTT
TRBJ1-2 | NA | TRBV29-1 | NA | CSVLGNSYGYTF | TGCAGCGTCCTCGGTAATTCCTATGGCTACACCTTC
TRBJ2-3 | TRBD2 | TRBV7-2 | NA | CASSRGLAGSFDTQYF | TGTGCCAGCAGTCGGGGACTAGCGGGGTCGTTTGATACGCAGTATTTT
TRBJ1-1 | NA | TRBV28 | NA | CASSFPRGGNTEAFF | TGTGCCAGCAGTTTCCCCCGGGGGGGGAACACTGAAGCTTTCTTT
TRBJ1-1 | NA | TRBV5-1 | NA | CASSLDPLGGTEAFF | TGCGCCAGCAGCTTGGACCCCTTGGGGGGAACTGAAGCTTTCTTT
TRBJ1-2 | NA | TRBV12-3/TRBV12-4 | NA | CASSWGANYGYTF | TGTGCCAGCAGTTGGGGGGCTAACTATGGCTACACCTTC
TRBJ1-5 | NA | TRBV5-6 | once | CASSFWGGNQPQHF | TGTGCCAGCAGCTTCTGGGGGGGCAATCAGCCCCAGCATTTT
TRBJ2-7 | TRBD1 | TRBV29-1 | NA | CSVTWDRVEQYF | TGCAGCGTTACCTGGGACAGGGTGGAACAGTACTTC
TRBJ2-2 | NA | TRBV19 | NA | CASYTRTGATGELFF | TGTGCCAGTTACACCCGAACAGGCGCGACCGGGGAGCTGTTTTTT
TRBJ1-3 | NA | TRBV3-1/TRBV3-2 | NA | CASSSRASSGNTIYF | TGTGCCAGCAGCTCCCGAGCGAGCTCTGGAAACACCATATATTTT
TRBJ1-5 | TRBD1 | TRBV18 | NA | CASSPGQVYNQPQHF | TGTGCCAGCTCACCGGGACAGGTCTACAATCAGCCCCAGCATTTT
TRBJ1-4 | NA | TRBV30 | NA | CAWNRGPPNEKLFF | TGTGCCTGGAATAGAGGGCCCCCAAATGAAAAACTGTTTTTT
TRBJ1-1 | TRBD1 | TRBV30 | NA | CAWGQGETEAFF | TGTGCCTGGGGACAGGGGGAGACCGAAGCTTTCTTT
TRBJ2-1 | TRBD2 | TRBV2 | NA | CASGGLAGGIYNEQFF | TGTGCCAGCGGAGGACTAGCGGGGGGGATATACAATGAGCAGTTCTTC
TRBJ2-6 | TRBD1 | TRBV5-1 | once | CASSARTGDHSGANVLTF | TGCGCCAGCAGCGCGAGGACAGGGGACCACTCTGGGGCCAACGTCCTGACTTTC
TRBJ2-7 | NA | TRBV5-1 | NA | CASSLDAGTYEQYF | TGCGCCAGCAGCTTGGATGCAGGGACCTACGAGCAGTACTTC
TRBJ1-6 | NA | TRBV11-2 | NA | CASSLGGLPGGSPLHF | TGTGCCAGCAGCTTAGGGGGACTACCCGGGGGTTCACCCCTCCACTTT
TRBJ1-2 | TRBD1 | TRBV14 | NA | CASSRDRTGAGYTF | TGTGCCAGCAGCCGAGATCGGACAGGGGCTGGCTACACCTTC
TRBJ1-1 | TRBD1 | TRBV6-5 | NA | CASRGDRPEAFF | TGTGCCAGCAGGGGGGACAGACCTGAAGCTTTCTTT
TRBJ1-2 | TRBD1 | TRBV7-2 | NA | CASSSRQGGGYTF | TGTGCCAGCAGCTCAAGACAGGGGGGTGGCTACACCTTC
TRBJ1-5 | TRBD1 | TRBV27 | NA | CASSLEGAFEPQHF | TGTGCCAGCAGTTTGGAGGGGGCGTTTGAGCCCCAGCATTTT
TRBJ1-5 | NA | TRBV2 | few | CASNGQLNQPQHF | TGTGCCAGCAATGGACAGTTGAATCAGCCCCAGCATTTT
TRBJ1-2 | NA | TRBV28 | NA | CASSPGGTNYGYTF | TGTGCCAGCAGTCCCGGGGGAACTAACTATGGCTACACCTTC
TRBJ1-2 | TRBD1 | TRBV9 | many | CASSVHQGARHGYTF | TGTGCCAGCAGCGTTCACCAGGGGGCTAGGCATGGCTACACCTTC
TRBJ1-4 | NA | TRBV3-1/TRBV3-2 | NA | CASSQASVVETNQKLFF | TGTGCCAGCAGCCAAGCCTCGGTAGTCGAAACTAATCAAAAACTGTTTTTT
TRBJ2-3 | NA | TRBV7-6 | NA | CASSLVLALDTQYF | TGTGCCAGCAGCTTAGTGTTAGCATTGGATACGCAGTATTTT
TRBJ2-3 | TRBD2 | TRBV27 | NA | CASSLTGLAGGPPDTQYF | TGTGCCAGCAGTTTAACCGGACTAGCGGGGGGGCCCCCAGATACGCAGTATTTT
TRBJ1-2 | TRBD1 | TRBV27 | NA | CASRMTGSQSGYTF | TGTGCCAGCAGGATGACAGGGAGCCAGAGCGGCTACACCTTC
TRBJ1-2 | TRBD1 | TRBV5-1 | NA | CASSPRGTAELYGYTF | TGCGCCAGCAGCCCAAGAGGGACAGCGGAGTTGTATGGCTACACCTTC
TRBJ1-1 | NA | TRBV4-1 | NA | CASSQDGERKTEAFF | TGCGCCAGCAGCCAAGATGGGGAGCGGAAGACTGAAGCTTTCTTT
TRBJ2-2 | NA | TRBV6-5 | once | CASGGTGELFF | TGTGCCAGCGGGGGGACCGGGGAGCTGTTTTTT
TRBJ2-2 | NA | TRBV28 | NA | CASSSPGTHNTGELFF | TGTGCCAGCAGTTCCCCCGGGACACATAACACCGGGGAGCTGTTTTTT
TRBJ1-6 | TRBD1 | TRBV28 | NA | CASSPRGQGNSPLHF | TGTGCCAGCAGTCCCAGGGGACAGGGCAATTCACCCCTCCACTTT
TRBJ1-4 | NA | TRBV10-3 | once | CAIKKDNPGEKLFF | TGTGCCATCAAGAAAGACAACCCGGGGGAAAAACTGTTTTTT
TRBJ1-2 | NA | TRBV12-3/TRBV12-4 | NA | CASSLVLTSGYTF | TGTGCCAGCAGTTTAGTTCTAACTAGTGGCTACACCTTC
TRBJ2-4 | TRBD1 | TRBV19 | NA | CASSLDREDSIQYF | TGTGCCAGTAGTTTGGACAGGGAGGATAGCATTCAGTACTTC
TRBJ1-2 | TRBD1 | TRBV19 | NA | CASSIANRGTDGYTF | TGTGCCAGTAGTATAGCAAACAGGGGGACGGATGGCTACACCTTC
TRBJ1-4 | NA | TRBV6-5 | NA | CASSYGEGGGKLFF | TGTGCCAGCAGTTACGGGGAGGGTGGTGGAAAACTGTTTTTT
TRBJ2-3 | NA | TRBV28 | NA | CASSLYRVRTDTQYF | TGTGCCAGCAGTTTGTACAGGGTGAGGACAGATACGCAGTATTTT
TRBJ2-3 | TRBD1 | TRBV5-5 | once | CASSLGQGFATDTQYF | TGTGCCAGCAGCTTGGGACAGGGGTTTGCCACAGATACGCAGTATTTT
TRBJ1-5 | NA | TRBV19 | NA | CASSIWSGQPQHF | TGTGCCAGTAGTATATGGAGTGGTCAGCCCCAGCATTTT
TRBJ2-7 | NA | TRBV10-1 | once | CASSYNFSYEQYF | TGCGCCAGCTCCTATAATTTCTCCTACGAGCAGTACTTC